Below, one T cell receptor beta chain is given with its context. The data were produced by immunoSEQ multiplex PCR, yet TCRdb's version contains in-frame clones alone and is incomplete. The sample shows a few hundred thousand clones, 86% of them seen only once. This record belongs to a study of blood T cell repertoires in COVID-19. Background on the study: Recovered status applied to Cohort 3 donors who had two consecutive negative PCRs. It also applied to those with clearance or with symptom resolution.

CDR3 length: 15 residues. The J segment lost 1 base and the V segment lost 6 bases, leaving 8 bases of the junction unmatched. The germline V gene has CDR1 MNHEY and CDR2 SVGAGI. The receptor was isolated from a woman aged 45-59 years in a cohort exposed to, infected with or recovered from COVID-19 (not recorded which). V and J are TRBV6-5 and TRBJ1-2; 7 bases fit TRBD1. The sequencing sample was made of PBMCs or T cells enriched from blood (not recorded which). CDR3 sequence reads: CASSNRGSYNYGYTF. The CDR3, as DNA: TGTGCCAGCAGCAACAGGGGCTCCTATAACTATGGCTACACCTTC.